The rows below give T cell receptor beta chains drawn from one sample of a study of shared clonotypes between healthy human individuals. The assay was immunoSEQ multiplex PCR, and TCRdb's table has in-frame clones only and misses some. The sample records approximately 2.5 million clones, under 95% being singletons. What was sequenced was naive CD4+ T cells from PBMCs. The receptors shown here come from a man younger than 35 in good health. Some clones in this sample may be carry-over from other donors' samples. The CDR3 runs from the conserved cysteine through the conserved F or W. The D gene is left open where the match is weak. The size entry is marked missing in some rows and otherwise reads once, few, many or a size class.

J,D,size,V,DNA,CDR3
TRBJ2-3,.,.,TRBV28,TGTGCCAGCAGTCCCTCTCGGGGATACACAGATACGCAGTATTTT,CASSPSRGYTDTQYF
TRBJ2-7,.,.,TRBV9,TGTGCCAGCAGCGTAGGGGGGGCCCTATCCTACGAGCAGTACTTC,CASSVGGALSYEQYF
TRBJ1-3,.,.,TRBV14,TGTGCCAGCAGCCTTTTGACCTCTGGAAACACCATATATTTT,CASSLLTSGNTIYF
TRBJ1-1,TRBD1,.,TRBV5-6,TGTGCCAGCAGCCCTTTCGGACAGGGGAGCACTGAAGCTTTCTTT,CASSPFGQGSTEAFF
TRBJ2-7,.,once,TRBV2,TGTGCCAGCAGTGGCGGGATCACCTACGAGCAGTACTTC,CASSGGITYEQYF
TRBJ2-1,TRBD2,.,TRBV9,TGTGCCAGCAGCGTAGCACCCGCCGGGACTAGCGGGAGCAATGAGCAGTTCTTC,CASSVAPAGTSGSNEQFF
TRBJ1-5,TRBD1,.,TRBV11-2,TGTGCCAGCAGCCCCGCGGGACAGGGTCAGCCCCAGCATTTT,CASSPAGQGQPQHF
TRBJ1-3,.,once,TRBV5-4,TGTGCCAGCAGCTATTCAGGGATGGGCGGAAACACCATATATTTT,CASSYSGMGGNTIYF
TRBJ2-1,TRBD2,.,TRBV2,TGTGCCAGCAGTGGAACTAGCGGGCGCTCCTACAATGAGCAGTTCTTC,CASSGTSGRSYNEQFF
TRBJ1-2,.,.,TRBV4-1,TGCGCCAGCAGCCAAGACCTGGGCAGGGCCTATGGCTACACCTTC,CASSQDLGRAYGYTF
TRBJ2-5,.,.,TRBV6-6,TGTGCCAGCAGTCCCCCGCAAGGGTCCCAGTACTTC,CASSPPQGSQYF
TRBJ1-4,TRBD1,.,TRBV5-5,TGTGCCAGCAGCTCCGGGACAGGGGGTAATGAAAAACTGTTTTTT,CASSSGTGGNEKLFF
TRBJ2-1,TRBD1,.,TRBV11-3,TGTGCCAGCAGCTCTAACGTCCCCGGACAGGGTTACAATGAGCAGTTCTTC,CASSSNVPGQGYNEQFF
TRBJ1-1,TRBD1,.,TRBV28,TGTGCCGGCGTATCCGGGACAGCGAGCACTGAAGCTTTCTTT,CAGVSGTASTEAFF
TRBJ2-2,.,.,TRBV4-3,TGCGCCAGCAGCCAAGTTTATAGGGCCGGGGAGCTGTTTTTT,CASSQVYRAGELFF
TRBJ2-1,TRBD2,.,TRBV27,TGTGCCAGCAGTCTAATCCAAAGACCGGGACTAGCGTCTAATGAGCAGTTCTTC,CASSLIQRPGLASNEQFF
TRBJ2-3,.,.,TRBV7-8,TGTGCCAGCAGCCACGGACTAACTAGCACAGATACGCAGTATTTT,CASSHGLTSTDTQYF
TRBJ1-2,TRBD1,.,TRBV10-3,TGTGCCATCAGTGATGGGACAGGGTCTTTTAACTATGGCTACACCTTC,CAISDGTGSFNYGYTF
TRBJ1-5,.,.,TRBV7-2,TGTGCCAGCAGCTTCACAGGGAATCAGCCCCAGCATTTT,CASSFTGNQPQHF
TRBJ1-2,.,.,TRBV27,TGTGCCAGCAGTCCCGACGGGGACTATGGCTACACCTTC,CASSPDGDYGYTF
TRBJ1-2,.,.,TRBV2,TGTGCCAGACAGGAGGTAAACTATGGCTACACCTTC,CARQEVNYGYTF
TRBJ1-4,.,once,TRBV6-4,TGTGCCAGCAGTGACTGTACAACGGTGAGGGGTAATGAAAAACTGTTTTTT,CASSDCTTVRGNEKLFF
TRBJ2-3,.,.,TRBV7-3,TGTGCCAGCAGCTTAAATGGGTGGGCGGGGTCAGGAACAGATACGCAGTATTTT,CASSLNGWAGSGTDTQYF
TRBJ2-7,TRBD1,.,TRBV10-3,TGTGCCATCAAGGGTGAAGGGGGCACGAAGCAGTACTTC,CAIKGEGGTKQYF
TRBJ1-2,.,.,TRBV27,TGTGCCAGCAGTTTGAATAGGGGATTCGGCTATGGCTACACCTTC,CASSLNRGFGYGYTF
TRBJ2-2,.,few,TRBV7-8,TGTGCCAGCAGCTTTGGTCCCGGGGAGCTGTTTTTT,CASSFGPGELFF
TRBJ2-2,TRBD2,.,TRBV29-1,TGCAGCGTTGGGACTAGCGGGATCACCGGGGAGCTGTTTTTT,CSVGTSGITGELFF
TRBJ1-3,.,.,TRBV28,TGTGCCAGCGGGGGGAGGTTCGGAAACACCATATATTTT,CASGGRFGNTIYF
TRBJ2-7,.,.,TRBV30,TGTGCCTGGAGTGTATACGGATATATGGGGGAGCAGTACTTC,CAWSVYGYMGEQYF
TRBJ1-4,.,.,TRBV6-5,TGTGCCAGCAGTTACTCCTACGCCAGGGATAACGAAAAACTGTTTTTT,CASSYSYARDNEKLFF
TRBJ1-5,.,few,TRBV30,TGTGCCTGGAGTGTACTCGGTCCCCAGGCACAGCCCCAGCATTTT,CAWSVLGPQAQPQHF
TRBJ2-1,.,.,TRBV7-3,TGTGCCAGCAGCTCGGGTCCGGGGGATGAGCAGTTCTTC,CASSSGPGDEQFF
TRBJ2-7,.,.,TRBV10-3,TGTGCCATCAGTGAGTCTCCCTTCCCAAGACAAGACTACGAGCAGTACTTC,CAISESPFPRQDYEQYF
TRBJ2-5,.,.,TRBV25-1,TGTGCCAGCAGTGACCCCGGGGCTTTGGGGGAGACCCAGTACTTC,CASSDPGALGETQYF
TRBJ1-2,TRBD1,.,TRBV18,TGTGCCAGCTCACCGTCACAGGGGAACTATGGCTACACCTTC,CASSPSQGNYGYTF
TRBJ1-2,.,.,TRBV9,TGTGCCAGCACCCGGGACCCCGGCGGGGGCTACACCTTC,CASTRDPGGGYTF
TRBJ2-3,TRBD2,.,TRBV19,TGTGCCAGTAGTCCTATAAGCGGGAGTGTCGCAGATACGCAGTATTTT,CASSPISGSVADTQYF
TRBJ2-1,.,.,TRBV6-5,TGTGCCAGCAAAAGACACGGTAGAAATGAGCAGTTCTTC,CASKRHGRNEQFF
TRBJ2-7,.,once,TRBV18,TGTGCCAGCTCACCACCAGGAAGATACGAGCAGTACTTC,CASSPPGRYEQYF
TRBJ2-7,TRBD1,.,TRBV5-1,TGCGCCAGCAGCTGGGGGTTGGGACAGGGGTACGAGCAGTACTTC,CASSWGLGQGYEQYF
TRBJ1-4,.,.,TRBV19,TGTGCCAGTACCCCAACAGGGTCGCATGAAAAACTGTTTTTT,CASTPTGSHEKLFF
TRBJ2-4,.,.,TRBV19,TGTGCCAGTAGGGCGGAGCCGGCAAAAAACATTCAGTACTTC,CASRAEPAKNIQYF
TRBJ2-3,.,.,TRBV7-9,TGTGCCAGCAGCCAGGGCACAGATACGCAGTATTTT,CASSQGTDTQYF
TRBJ1-5,.,.,TRBV6-5,TGTGCCAGCAAGAACAGGGTTAGCAATCAGCCCCAGCATTTT,CASKNRVSNQPQHF
TRBJ2-1,TRBD2,.,TRBV18,TGTGCCAGCAGGACTAGCGGACCCTCAGATGAGCAGTTCTTC,CASRTSGPSDEQFF
TRBJ1-1,TRBD1,.,TRBV5-4,TGTGCCAGCAGTCCGGGACAGAGGGCGAAAGCTTTCTTT,CASSPGQRAKAFF
TRBJ1-4,.,.,TRBV30,TGTGCCTGGAGTCCGAGACAGCTTAATGAAAAACTGTTTTTT,CAWSPRQLNEKLFF
TRBJ2-7,TRBD1,.,TRBV5-4,TGTGCCAGCAGCTTGGGACAGGGGGAATCCTACGAGCAGTACTTC,CASSLGQGESYEQYF
TRBJ1-2,.,.,TRBV20-1,TGCAGTGCCTTTAACTATGGCTACACCTTC,CSAFNYGYTF
TRBJ1-2,.,.,TRBV10-3,TGTGCCATCAGTGGGCCGTTGGTTGCAAACTATGGCTACACCTTC,CAISGPLVANYGYTF
TRBJ1-4,TRBD1,.,TRBV27,TGTGCCAGCTCGGAGCAGGGGGCGGCTTGGGAAAAACTGTTTTTT,CASSEQGAAWEKLFF
TRBJ2-7,TRBD1,.,TRBV27,TGTGCCAGCAGTCCGAAACAGGGGTCCCACCTCTACTACGAGCAGTACTTC,CASSPKQGSHLYYEQYF
TRBJ2-6,TRBD1,.,TRBV19,TGTGCCAGTAGTATTGACAGGGCCGACAACGTCCTGACTTTC,CASSIDRADNVLTF
TRBJ2-7,.,.,TRBV18,TGTGCCAGCTCACGAACCACGGGGGGCTTCCACGAGCAGTACTTC,CASSRTTGGFHEQYF
TRBJ2-5,.,.,TRBV7-2,TGTGCCAGCAGCTCCCAAAGCGGGCTCCAAGAGACCCAGTACTTC,CASSSQSGLQETQYF
TRBJ2-1,.,once,TRBV5-1,TGCGCCAGCAGCCCCTTTAATTTTTTCGATGAGCAGTTCTTC,CASSPFNFFDEQFF
TRBJ2-7,TRBD2,once,TRBV19,TGTGCCAGTAGTATCTTAACTAGCGGGGGCTACGAGCAGTACTTC,CASSILTSGGYEQYF
TRBJ2-2,.,few,TRBV7-3,TGTGCCAGCAGCTTCTACTCCAAGGACGGTGGACGGGAGCTGTTTTTT,CASSFYSKDGGRELFF
TRBJ2-7,.,.,TRBV5-5,TGTGCCAGCAGCTATTCTGGGCAGGGTAAGTACTTC,CASSYSGQGKYF